This is a list of T cell receptor beta chains from one sample in a study of blood T cell repertoires in COVID-19. Sequencing used immunoSEQ multiplex PCR; TCRdb keeps in-frame clones, though not all of them. The sample holds roughly 60,000 clones, approximately 83% seen once. Sequenced: peripheral blood. Receptors originate from a man aged 40-55 years with acute or convalescent COVID-19. CDR3s include the opening cysteine and the closing phenylalanine or tryptophan. A D gene is named only where the DNA matches it firmly. Some rows have no size entry. The others give once, few or many, or a class for an expanded clone.

clone size,V gene,J gene,D gene,CDR3 protein,CDR3 DNA
.,TRBV19,TRBJ1-5,.,CASSIDITGIQPQHF,TGTGCCAGTAGTATAGATATCACAGGGATACAGCCCCAGCATTTT
few,TRBV14,TRBJ1-2,.,CASSQDLRSNYGYTF,TGTGCCAGCAGCCAAGATCTACGGTCTAACTATGGCTACACCTTC
.,TRBV25-1,TRBJ2-5,.,CASSEFGSQETQYF,TGTGCCAGCAGTGAATTTGGCAGCCAAGAGACCCAGTACTTC
.,TRBV4-1,TRBJ2-6,.,CASSQETTGVGANVLTF,TGCGCCAGCAGCCAAGAGACGACGGGGGTTGGGGCCAACGTCCTGACTTTC
.,TRBV3-1/TRBV3-2,TRBJ1-5,.,CASSQGGGTQPQHF,TGTGCCAGCAGCCAAGGCGGCGGTACTCAGCCCCAGCATTTT
.,TRBV7-9,TRBJ1-2,.,CASSLITGYGYTF,TGTGCCAGCAGCTTAATTACAGGCTATGGCTACACCTTC
.,TRBV30,TRBJ1-2,TRBD1,CAWSDGGTGLSCTF,TGTGCCTGGAGTGACGGGGGGACAGGTTTGAGCTGCACCTTC
.,TRBV21-1,TRBJ2-7,.,CASSPTLRRQRPYEQYF,TGTGCCAGCAGCCCCACCTTGAGGCGCCAACGACCCTACGAGCAGTACTTC
once,TRBV6-5,TRBJ2-1,.,CASTGMRAGVNEQFF,TGTGCCAGCACTGGGATGAGGGCTGGGGTTAACGAGCAGTTCTTC
.,TRBV19,TRBJ1-2,.,CASSSRGNYGYTF,TGTGCCAGTAGTAGTCGAGGAAACTATGGCTACACCTTC
.,TRBV12-3/TRBV12-4,TRBJ1-1,.,CASSLTAEAFF,TGTGCCAGCAGTCTGACAGCTGAAGCTTTCTTT
once,TRBV5-1,TRBJ2-2,.,CASSLALGRASEELFF,TGCGCCAGCAGCTTGGCCTTAGGGCGGGCGTCCGAGGAGCTGTTTTTT
.,TRBV19,TRBJ2-3,TRBD2,CATTLGGASTDTQYF,TGTGCCACTACGCTCGGGGGGGCTAGCACAGATACGCAGTATTTT
.,TRBV24-1,TRBJ1-2,TRBD1,CATSDPGQGKVDGYTF,TGTGCCACCAGTGACCCGGGACAGGGAAAGGTCGATGGCTACACCTTC
.,TRBV6-1,TRBJ2-1,.,CASSDTYNEQFF,TGTGCCAGCAGTGACACCTACAATGAGCAGTTCTTC
.,TRBV19,TRBJ1-2,.,CASSDGGPTKSEYGYTF,TGTGCCAGTAGTGATGGGGGCCCAACCAAATCGGAGTATGGCTACACCTTC
few,TRBV5-1,TRBJ2-2,.,CASGNAQGPTGELFF,TGCGCCAGCGGGAACGCCCAGGGCCCCACCGGGGAGCTGTTTTTT
.,TRBV11-3,TRBJ2-7,.,CASSLYRLSYEQYF,TGTGCCAGCAGCTTGTACAGGCTCAGCTACGAGCAGTACTTC
.,TRBV11-3,TRBJ1-1,.,CASSPLLGGRVGKDTEAFF,TGTGCCAGCAGTCCTCTGCTCGGGGGGAGAGTAGGGAAGGACACTGAAGCTTTCTTT
.,TRBV11-2,TRBJ2-2,.,CASKEVSGGVAGELFF,TGTGCCAGCAAAGAAGTCAGCGGAGGGGTGGCCGGGGAGCTGTTTTTT